The clone carrying this T cell receptor (beta chain) came up a few times. Using immunoSEQ multiplex PCR, the repertoire was profiled, and TCRdb retains in-frame clones only, with some absent. The data hold roughly 160,000 clones, with less than 85% observed a single time. The Seattle patients, enrolled during active infection, were followed longitudinally. The data were taken from a study of blood T cell repertoires in COVID-19. Study summary: Researchers got acute and convalescent COVID-19 samples from the United States, Italy and Spain.

The source is a woman aged 60-75 years with COVID-19, enrolled during active disease. What was sequenced was peripheral blood.

Here the CDR3 DNA reads TGTGCCAGCAGTTACGGGGACAGGGGAGTCGAGCAGTACTTC. This encodes CASSYGDRGVEQYF. The J gene is TRBJ2-7, the V gene TRBV6-2 or TRBV6-3; 10 bases map to TRBD1. V lost 2 bases and J lost 6; bases outside the gene matches: 4. Germline loops: CDR1 MNHEY, CDR2 SVGEGT. The CDR3 extends over 14 amino acids.